One and the same sample provided the 15 T cell receptor beta chains below, sequenced in a study of neurological immune-mediated disorders. TCRdb independently ran MiXCR on the 5' RACE reads; one entry per CDR3 protein. The sample consists of 75,000 to 95,000 distinct CDR3 sequences, 17% of them appearing once. Source material: PBMCs. The receptors were gathered from a woman in her thirties or forties in good health.

Note on this clonotype: This may come from a read error, since a much larger clone is one base off. The chain employs TRBV5-5 and TRBJ2-1; 8 nucleotides line up with TRBD2. The CDR3 covers 16 residues. Germline V gene data show CDR1 as SGHKS and CDR2 as YYEKEE (reference sequence). CDR3 sequence: CASSLIAGLSYNERFF. The CDR3 bases are TGTGCCAGCAGCTTGATAGCGGGGTTGTCCTACAATGAGCGGTTCTTC.

Details on this clonotype: Compared with germline, one end of the junction differs, possibly owing to a read error. The chain carries TRBV5-1 and TRBJ1-5; TRBD1 agrees at 7 bases. Germline CDR1 is SGHRS and CDR2 is YFSETQ. The CDR3 has 15 residues. CDR3 in amino acids: CSSSLTGDDNQPQHF. For the CDR3, the DNA is TGTTCCAGCAGCTTAACAGGGGACGACAATCAGCCCCAGCATTTT.

This clonotype appeared many times. The rearrangement links TRBV10-3 to TRBJ1-4; unclear D gene. The CDR3 length is 14 residues. Trimming shortened V by 2 bases and J by 1 base, and 5 bases separated the two germline ends. The germline CDR1 and CDR2 sequences are ENHRY and SYGVKD. CDR3 nucleotide sequence: TGTGCCATCAGTGAGGGGAGAACTAATGAAAAACTGTTTTTT. This gives the protein CAISEGRTNEKLFF.

This clonotype was counted many times. The rearrangement uses TRBV5-1 and TRBJ2-3; TRBD1 is a possible D gene (6 bases). This CDR3 is 14 amino acids long. Deletions cut 0 bases from V and 1 base from J, with 6 bases between. The germline gives CDR1 SGHRS, CDR2 YFSETQ. Here the CDR3 DNA reads TGCGCCAGCAGCTTGGACAGGGGCACAGATACGCAGTATTTT. Translated: CASSLDRGTDTQYF.

The chain couples TRBV19 to TRBJ2-3; TRBD1 might be the D (6 bases). The CDR3 extends over 15 amino acids. Germline assignment: CDR1 LNHDA and CDR2 SQIVND (reference sequence). Trimming removed 7 bases from V and 0 bases from J, with 14 bases in between. In DNA, the CDR3 is TGTGCCAGTACGGCCTTGGACAGCAGCACAGATACGCAGTATTTT. It yields the protein CASTALDSSTDTQYF.

This clonotype has at least ten counts. This chain uses TRBV7-9 with TRBJ2-7, with 7 bases fitting TRBD1. This CDR3 has 13 residues. The trim removed 4 bases at V and 6 bases at J, leaving 6 bases unmatched. Germline CDR1 SEHNR, CDR2 FQNEAQ (reference sequence). CDR3 DNA sequence: TGTGCCAGCAGCTCGAAGGACAGGCTCGAGCAGTACTTC. This encodes CASSSKDRLEQYF.

This clonotype was seen more than once but under ten times. The CDR3 protein is CAWSARDIGYTF. The DNA of the CDR3 is TGTGCCTGGAGTGCCCGGGACATCGGCTACACCTTC. The chain joins TRBV30 to TRBJ1-2; weak D call: TRBD1 (6 bases). Germline assignment: CDR1 GTSNPN and CDR2 SVGIG (reference sequence). V was pared by 1 base and J by 8 bases, with 11 bases between. The CDR3 is made up of 12 amino acids.

This clonotype was counted many times. This sequence joins TRBV28 and TRBJ1-4, with TRBD1 as a possible D gene (6 bases). Germline loops: CDR1 MDHEN, CDR2 SYDVKM. This CDR3 spans 14 amino acids. Trimming took off 5 bases at V and 7 bases at J, with 14 bases between the two ends. The chain's CDR3 is CASSTPGEAEKLFF. The CDR3 coding sequence is TGTGCCAGCAGTACCCCAGGGGAGGCTGAAAAACTGTTTTTT.

The chain recombines TRBV3-1 with TRBJ1-1; 9 bases align to TRBD1. There are 15 residues in the CDR3. V lost 3 bases and J lost 5; bases outside the gene matches: 7. The germline V gene has CDR1 LGHDT and CDR2 YNNKEL (reference sequence). The CDR3 DNA follows: TGTGCCAGCAGCCAGAACAAACAGGGGGCGACTGAAGCTTTCTTT. Its protein is CASSQNKQGATEAFF.

In its sample, this clonotype was seen many times. V and J are TRBV5-1 and TRBJ1-1, with TRBD1 as a possible D gene (5 bases). This CDR3 spans 14 amino acids. Trimming removed 2 bases at V and 6 bases at J, with 14 bases between. The V gene's germline CDR1 is SGHRS and CDR2 YFSETQ. The CDR3: CASSLRTRGAEAFF. CDR3 coding DNA: TGCGCCAGCAGCTTAAGAACGAGAGGGGCTGAAGCTTTCTTT.

This clonotype has at least ten counts. The rearrangement joins TRBV5-1 to TRBJ2-2, with 8 bases that match TRBD2. V lost 3 bases to trimming and J lost 1 base; unmatched junction nucleotides: 5. In germline, CDR1 is SGHRS, CDR2 YFSETQ. The CDR3 sequence is 16 residues long. CDR3 sequence: CASSSRGGRNTGELFF. CDR3 DNA sequence: TGCGCCAGCAGCTCTCGGGGGGGACGGAACACCGGGGAGCTGTTTTTT.

This clonotype has ten or more counts. V usage is TRBV7-2 and J usage is TRBJ2-1, with 14 bases fitting TRBD2. The CDR3 totals 16 residues. The J segment lost 8 bases and the V segment lost 5 bases, leaving 8 bases of the junction unmatched. CDR1 SGHTA and CDR2 FQGNSA come from the germline V gene. The CDR3 loop reads CASSPGLAGGRDEQFF. Written as DNA, the CDR3 is TGTGCCAGCAGCCCCGGACTAGCGGGGGGTCGGGATGAGCAGTTCTTC.

J is TRBJ1-2 and V is TRBV3-1; D is ambiguous. This CDR3 contains 14 residues. CDR1 is LGHDT and CDR2 is YNNKEL in the germline V gene (reference sequence). V was shortened by 3 bases and J by 5 bases, with 13 bases between the two germline ends. The CDR3 loop is CASSHQTVLYGYTF. The CDR3 nucleotides are TGTGCCAGCAGCCACCAAACAGTGCTATATGGCTACACCTTC.

This clonotype was observed at least ten times. This rearrangement joins TRBV24-1 to TRBJ2-3; the D gene is possibly TRBD2 (6 bases). The germline V gene encodes CDR1 KGHDR and CDR2 SFDVKD. V dropped 4 bases and J dropped 6 bases, with 10 bases sitting between them. The CDR3 totals 13 residues. The CDR3 coding sequence is TGTGCCACCAGTGACCCGGGGGACGATACGCAGTATTTT. This codes for CATSDPGDDTQYF.

The chain uses TRBV6-5 and TRBJ1-3; D possibly corresponds to TRBD1 (6 bases). Germline CDR1 MNHEY, CDR2 SVGAGI. The V gene lost 6 bases and the J gene lost 0 bases, with 9 bases spanning the gap. This CDR3 has 14 amino acids. The CDR3 spells CASSRQVSGNTIYF. The CDR3 DNA reads as TGTGCCAGCAGCCGACAGGTCTCTGGAAACACCATATATTTT.